This paragraph covers one T cell receptor beta chain sequence. Its antigen is not known. This sample is part of a study of T cell repertoires in aging, cancer and after chemotherapy. Study overall: The full dataset contained about 10 million TCR reads. Study-wide results and limits: Rebound thymic output was suggested by rising median generation probability during chemotherapy in each cancer cohort.

V shed 3 bases and J 7 bases; nucleotides not matched to a gene: 10. The CDR3 has 15 amino acids. Germline CDR1 is SQVTM and CDR2 is ANQGSEA. Peripheral blood genomic DNA, not sorted cells or RNA, was the template. Rearranged V-D-J TRB sequences were amplified with a mixed TRB-A/B primer pool. TCRdb reprocessed the multiplex PCR reads via MiXCR and lists one record per CDR3 protein. The sample lists fewer than 15,000 distinct CDR3 sequences, under 40% occurring once. Sequencing was performed on blood. The chain carries TRBV29-1 and TRBJ1-2; TRBD1 matches 11 bases. The clonotype comes from a human donor in good health. The donor label of this sample is uncertain. This CDR3 is CSVEGGGQGGSGYTF. In nucleotides, the CDR3 is TGCAGCGTTGAGGGTGGGGGACAGGGGGGAAGTGGCTACACCTTC.